These 8 T cell receptor beta chains share one sample of origin, sequenced in a study of blood T cell repertoires in COVID-19. TCRdb's copy holds only in-frame clones and misses some; the assay was immunoSEQ multiplex PCR. Here the sample spans about 220,000 clones, about 87% being singletons. Sequenced sample: PBMCs or T cells enriched from blood (not recorded which). These receptor sequences come from a woman in her 30s who had recovered from COVID-19.

This chain connects TRBV29-1 to TRBJ1-2, with TRBD1 matching 8 bases. CDR3 length: 15 amino acids. CDR1 is SQVTM, CDR2 ANQGSEA, per germline. V dropped 0 bases and J dropped 1; count of bases not matched to a gene: 4. The CDR3 coding sequence is TGCAGCGTTGAAGAACAGGGGGAATATAACTATGGCTACACCTTC. Protein sequence: CSVEEQGEYNYGYTF.

This clone was counted ten times or more. The chain joins TRBV9 to TRBJ2-2; 8 bases are shared with TRBD2. The CDR3 contains 16 residues. V gave up 0 bases and J gave up 5 bases; unmatched junction bases: 6. Germline-derived CDR1 and CDR2 are SGDLS and YYNGEE. CDR3 DNA: TGTGCCAGCAGCGTAGTGCGAGCGGGGGTTACCGGGGAGCTGTTTTTT. This gives the protein CASSVVRAGVTGELFF.

The gene calls are TRBV7-2 and TRBJ1-5, with 7 bases that match TRBD1. CDR3 length equals 13 residues. Germline-derived CDR1 and CDR2 are SGHTA and FQGNSA. The trim removed 6 bases at V and 5 bases at J, leaving 4 bases unmatched. The CDR3 DNA follows: TGTGCCAGCAGAGGGGACAGTTATCAGCCCCAGCATTTT. This encodes CASRGDSYQPQHF.

The chain carries TRBV9 and TRBJ2-5, with D tentatively TRBD1 (6 bases). Germline V lookup: CDR1 SGDLS, CDR2 YYNGEE. The germline V and J ends were trimmed by 1 base and 2 bases, with 12 bases remaining between them. The CDR3 is 15 amino acids. DNA for the CDR3: TGTGCCAGCAGCGTATCAGGGGACATTCAAGAGACCCAGTACTTC. Amino acid sequence: CASSVSGDIQETQYF.

V usage is TRBV13 and J usage is TRBJ1-1; D possibly corresponds to TRBD1 (5 bases). The V gene's germline CDR1 is PRHDT and CDR2 FYEKMQ (reference sequence). Trimming stripped 2 bases from V and 1 base from J, with 8 bases between. CDR3 length: 14 residues. CDR3 coding DNA: TGTGCCAGCAGCTTACCAGGGCCGAACACTGAAGCTTTCTTT. Its translation: CASSLPGPNTEAFF.

The CDR3 DNA reads TGTGCCACTACTAGCTCTAGCACAGATACGCAGTATTTT. This gives the protein CATTSSSTDTQYF. The gene calls are TRBV19 and TRBJ2-3; the D gene is possibly TRBD2 (6 bases). Per the germline V gene, CDR1 is LNHDA and CDR2 is SQIVND (reference sequence). Trimming shortened V by 10 bases and J by 0 bases, and 11 bases separated the two germline ends. The CDR3 length is 13 residues.

This chain connects TRBV4-3 to TRBJ1-2; D unclear. Trimming took off 3 bases at V and 5 bases at J, with 7 bases between the two ends. The germline V gene encodes CDR1 LGHNA and CDR2 YSLEER. This CDR3 is 12 amino acids long. CDR3 in amino acids: CASSHSDYGYTF. As DNA, the CDR3 is TGCGCCAGCAGCCACAGTGATTATGGCTACACCTTC.

The chain links TRBV5-1 to TRBJ2-7; no definite D call. The CDR3 has 13 amino acids. V gave up 4 bases and J gave up 3 bases, with 11 bases separating them. Germline V lookup: CDR1 SGHRS, CDR2 YFSETQ. CDR3 region: CASSVLINYEQYF. The CDR3 region has the DNA TGCGCCAGCAGCGTACTCATAAACTACGAGCAGTACTTC.